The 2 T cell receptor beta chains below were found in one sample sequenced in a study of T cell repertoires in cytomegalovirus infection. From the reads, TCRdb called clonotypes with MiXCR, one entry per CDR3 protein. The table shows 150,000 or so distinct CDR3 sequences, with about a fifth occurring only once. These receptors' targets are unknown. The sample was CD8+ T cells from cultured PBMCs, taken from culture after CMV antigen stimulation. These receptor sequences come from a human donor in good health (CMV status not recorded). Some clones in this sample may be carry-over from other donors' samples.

The CDR3 spells CASSLSGRSYEQYF. CDR3 nucleotides: TGTGCCAGCAGCTTATCGGGCCGCTCCTACGAGCAGTACTTC. V and J are TRBV7-8 and TRBJ2-7; D is unclear. Trimming removed 2 bases from V and 0 bases from J, with 8 bases in between. The germline V gene has CDR1 SGHVS and CDR2 FQNEAQ. The CDR3 contains 14 residues.

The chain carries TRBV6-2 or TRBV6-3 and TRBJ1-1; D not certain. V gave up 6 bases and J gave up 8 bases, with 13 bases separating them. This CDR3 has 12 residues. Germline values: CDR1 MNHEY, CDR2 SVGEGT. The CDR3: CASSLLSSEAFF. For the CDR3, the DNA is TGTGCCAGCAGCCTCCTATCTTCGGAAGCTTTCTTT.